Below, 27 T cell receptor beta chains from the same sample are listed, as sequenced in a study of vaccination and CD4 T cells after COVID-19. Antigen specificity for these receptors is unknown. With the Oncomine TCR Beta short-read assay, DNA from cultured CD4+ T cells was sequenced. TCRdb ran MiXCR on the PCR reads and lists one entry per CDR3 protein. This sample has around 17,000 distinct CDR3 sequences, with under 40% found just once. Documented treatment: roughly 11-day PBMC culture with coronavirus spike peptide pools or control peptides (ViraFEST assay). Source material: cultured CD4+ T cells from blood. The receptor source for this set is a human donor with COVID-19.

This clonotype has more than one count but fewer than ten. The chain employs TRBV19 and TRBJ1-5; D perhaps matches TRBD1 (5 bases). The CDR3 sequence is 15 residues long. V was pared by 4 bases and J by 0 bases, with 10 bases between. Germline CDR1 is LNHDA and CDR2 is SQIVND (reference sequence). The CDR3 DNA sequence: TGTGCCAGTAGTACCGTCCAGGGTAGCAATCAGCCCCAGCATTTT. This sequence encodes CASSTVQGSNQPQHF.

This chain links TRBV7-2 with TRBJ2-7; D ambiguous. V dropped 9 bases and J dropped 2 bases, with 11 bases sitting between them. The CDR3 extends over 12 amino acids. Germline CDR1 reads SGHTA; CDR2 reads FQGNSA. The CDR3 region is CASSQQPYEQYF. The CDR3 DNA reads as TGTGCCAGTTCACAGCAACCCTACGAGCAGTACTTC.

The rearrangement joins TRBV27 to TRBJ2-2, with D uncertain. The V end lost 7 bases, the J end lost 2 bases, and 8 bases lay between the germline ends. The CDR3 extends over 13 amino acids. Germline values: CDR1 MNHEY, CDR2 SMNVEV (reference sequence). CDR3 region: CASTRSNTGELFF. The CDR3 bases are TGTGCCAGCACCAGGAGTAACACCGGGGAGCTGTTTTTT.

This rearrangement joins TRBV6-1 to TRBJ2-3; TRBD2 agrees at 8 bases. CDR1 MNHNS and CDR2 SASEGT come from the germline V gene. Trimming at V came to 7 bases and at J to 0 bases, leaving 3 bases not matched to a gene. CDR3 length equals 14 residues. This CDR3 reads CASTLAGSTDTQYF. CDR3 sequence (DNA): TGTGCCAGCACCTTAGCGGGGAGCACAGATACGCAGTATTTT.

This CDR3 is CASSYSNSQLRYTF. The DNA for the CDR3 is TGTGCCAGCAGTTACTCGAACAGCCAACTGCGCTACACCTTC. This chain joins TRBV6-5 and TRBJ1-2; D is undetermined. The CDR3 runs to 14 residues. V was cut by 0 bases and J by 9 bases, with 14 bases left in between. The germline CDR1 and CDR2 sequences are MNHEY and SVGAGI.

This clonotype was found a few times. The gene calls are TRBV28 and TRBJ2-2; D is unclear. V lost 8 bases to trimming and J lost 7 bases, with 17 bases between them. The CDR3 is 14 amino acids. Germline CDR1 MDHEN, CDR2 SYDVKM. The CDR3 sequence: CASGLSGDLGELFF. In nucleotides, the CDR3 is TGTGCCAGCGGGCTCTCCGGAGACCTCGGGGAGCTGTTTTTT.

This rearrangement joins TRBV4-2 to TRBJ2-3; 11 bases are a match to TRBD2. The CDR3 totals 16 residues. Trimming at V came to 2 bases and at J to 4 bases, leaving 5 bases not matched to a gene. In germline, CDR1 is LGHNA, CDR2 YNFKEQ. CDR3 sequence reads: CASSQQTSGVADTQYF. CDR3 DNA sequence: TGTGCCAGCAGCCAACAGACTAGCGGGGTAGCAGATACGCAGTATTTT.

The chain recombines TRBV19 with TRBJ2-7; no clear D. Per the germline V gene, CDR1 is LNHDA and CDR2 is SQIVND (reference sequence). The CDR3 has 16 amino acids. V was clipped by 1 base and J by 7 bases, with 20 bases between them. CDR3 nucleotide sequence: TGTGCCAGTAGTATAGCGATTCTCCTCGGGTACAATGAGCAGTACTTC. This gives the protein CASSIAILLGYNEQYF.

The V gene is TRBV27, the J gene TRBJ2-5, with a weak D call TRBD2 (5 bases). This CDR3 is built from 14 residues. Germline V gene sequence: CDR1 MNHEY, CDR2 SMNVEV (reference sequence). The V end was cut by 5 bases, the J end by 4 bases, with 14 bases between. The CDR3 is CASSDGRTRETQYF. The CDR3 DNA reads TGTGCCAGCAGTGACGGACGTACTAGAGAGACCCAGTACTTC.

The CDR3 is CSAREPGRGNEQFF. The CDR3 nucleotides read TGCAGTGCTAGGGAGCCAGGGCGAGGCAATGAGCAGTTCTTC. V and J are TRBV20-1 and TRBJ2-1, with a tentative D call TRBD1 (5 bases). Trimming left V 3 bases short and J 6 bases short, with 15 bases between. In germline, CDR1 is DFQATT, CDR2 SNEGSKA (reference sequence). This CDR3 has 14 residues.

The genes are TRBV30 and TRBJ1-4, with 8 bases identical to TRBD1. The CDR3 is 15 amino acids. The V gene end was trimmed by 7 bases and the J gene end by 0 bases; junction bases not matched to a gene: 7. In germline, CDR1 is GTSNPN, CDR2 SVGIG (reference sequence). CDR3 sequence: CASWDRRATNEKLFF. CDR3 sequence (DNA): TGTGCCTCCTGGGACAGGCGAGCAACTAATGAAAAACTGTTTTTT.

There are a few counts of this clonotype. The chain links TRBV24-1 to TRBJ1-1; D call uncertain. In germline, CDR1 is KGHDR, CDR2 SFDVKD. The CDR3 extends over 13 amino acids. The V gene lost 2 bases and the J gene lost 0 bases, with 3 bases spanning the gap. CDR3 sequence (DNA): TGTGCCACCAGTGATTCCGTGAACACTGAAGCTTTCTTT. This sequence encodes CATSDSVNTEAFF.

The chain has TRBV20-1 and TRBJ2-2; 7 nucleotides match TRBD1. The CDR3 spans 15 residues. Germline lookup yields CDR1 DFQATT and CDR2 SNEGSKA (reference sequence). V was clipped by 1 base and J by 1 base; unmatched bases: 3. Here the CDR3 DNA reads TGCAGTGCTAGAGTGCCAGGGGGGAACACCGGGGAGCTGTTTTTT. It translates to CSARVPGGNTGELFF.

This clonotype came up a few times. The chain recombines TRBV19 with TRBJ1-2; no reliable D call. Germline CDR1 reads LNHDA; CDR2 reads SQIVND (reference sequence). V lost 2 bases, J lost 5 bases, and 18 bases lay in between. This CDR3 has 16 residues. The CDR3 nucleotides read TGTGCCAGTAGTATAAACACAGTGCCAGAAGGGTATGGCTACACCTTC. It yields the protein CASSINTVPEGYGYTF.

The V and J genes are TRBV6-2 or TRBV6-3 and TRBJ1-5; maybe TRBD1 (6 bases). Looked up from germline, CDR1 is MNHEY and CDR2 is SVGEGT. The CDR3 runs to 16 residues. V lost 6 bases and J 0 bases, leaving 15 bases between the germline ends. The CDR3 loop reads CASRNFYRDSNQPQHF. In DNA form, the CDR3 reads TGTGCCAGCAGAAACTTCTACAGGGATAGCAATCAGCCCCAGCATTTT.

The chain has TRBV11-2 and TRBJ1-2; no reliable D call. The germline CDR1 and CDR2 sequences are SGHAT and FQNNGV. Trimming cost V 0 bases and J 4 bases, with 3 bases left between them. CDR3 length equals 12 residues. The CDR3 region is CASSLESYGYTF. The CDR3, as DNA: TGTGCCAGCAGCTTAGAGAGCTATGGCTACACCTTC.

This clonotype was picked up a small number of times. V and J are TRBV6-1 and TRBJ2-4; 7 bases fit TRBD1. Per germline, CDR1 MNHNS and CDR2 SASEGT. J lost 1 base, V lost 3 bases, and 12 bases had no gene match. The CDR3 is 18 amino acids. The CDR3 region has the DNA TGTGCCAGCAGTGAGGGCGAACAGGGGATAGGGGCCAAAAACATTCAGTACTTC. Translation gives CASSEGEQGIGAKNIQYF.

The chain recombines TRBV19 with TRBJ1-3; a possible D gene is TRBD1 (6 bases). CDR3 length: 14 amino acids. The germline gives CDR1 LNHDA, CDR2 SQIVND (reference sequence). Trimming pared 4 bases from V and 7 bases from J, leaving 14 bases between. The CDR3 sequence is CASSTTGLSNTIYF. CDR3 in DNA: TGTGCCAGTAGTACCACAGGGTTAAGTAACACCATATATTTT. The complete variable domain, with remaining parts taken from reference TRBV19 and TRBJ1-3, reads DGGITQSPKYLFRKEGQNVTLSCEQNLNHDAMYWYRQDPGQGLRLIYYSQIVNDFQKGDIAEGYSVSREKKESFPLTVTSAQKNPTAFYLCASSTTGLSNTIYFGEGSWLTVV.

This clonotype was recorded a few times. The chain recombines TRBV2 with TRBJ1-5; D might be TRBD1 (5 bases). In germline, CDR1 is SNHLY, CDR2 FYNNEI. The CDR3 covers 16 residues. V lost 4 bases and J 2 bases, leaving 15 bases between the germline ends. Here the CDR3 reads CASSAIGGAGNQPQHF. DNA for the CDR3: TGTGCCAGCAGTGCCATTGGAGGGGCTGGCAATCAGCCCCAGCATTTT.

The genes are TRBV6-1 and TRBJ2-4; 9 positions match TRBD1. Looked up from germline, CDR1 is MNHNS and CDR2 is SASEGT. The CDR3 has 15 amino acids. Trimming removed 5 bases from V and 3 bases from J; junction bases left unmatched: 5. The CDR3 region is CASSRRQGDKNIQYF. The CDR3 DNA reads TGTGCCAGCAGTCGGAGACAGGGGGACAAAAACATTCAGTACTTC.

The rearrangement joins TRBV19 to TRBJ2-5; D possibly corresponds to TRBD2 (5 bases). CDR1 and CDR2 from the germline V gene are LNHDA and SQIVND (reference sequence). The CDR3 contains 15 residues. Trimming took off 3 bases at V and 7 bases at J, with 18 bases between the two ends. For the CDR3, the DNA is TGTGCCAGTAGTATCGGGGAAGGACTTCGGGGGACCCAGTACTTC. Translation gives CASSIGEGLRGTQYF.

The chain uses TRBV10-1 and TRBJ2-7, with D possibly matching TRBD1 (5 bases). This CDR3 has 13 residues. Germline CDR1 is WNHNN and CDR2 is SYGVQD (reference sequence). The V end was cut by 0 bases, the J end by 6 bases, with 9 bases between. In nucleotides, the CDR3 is TGCGCCAGCAGTGAGTCCAGGGTTGGCGAGCAGTACTTC. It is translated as CASSESRVGEQYF.

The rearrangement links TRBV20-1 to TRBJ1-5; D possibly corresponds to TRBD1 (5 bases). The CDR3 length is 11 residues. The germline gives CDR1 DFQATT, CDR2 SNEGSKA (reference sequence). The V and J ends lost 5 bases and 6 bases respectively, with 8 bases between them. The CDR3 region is CSAGGAQPQHF. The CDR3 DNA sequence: TGCAGTGCTGGAGGGGCTCAGCCCCAGCATTTT.

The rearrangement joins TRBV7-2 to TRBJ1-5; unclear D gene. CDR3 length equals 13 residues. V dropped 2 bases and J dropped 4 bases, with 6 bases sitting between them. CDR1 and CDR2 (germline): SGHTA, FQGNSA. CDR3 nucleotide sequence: TGTGCCAGCAGCTTATGGATAAATCAGCCCCAGCATTTT. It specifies CASSLWINQPQHF.

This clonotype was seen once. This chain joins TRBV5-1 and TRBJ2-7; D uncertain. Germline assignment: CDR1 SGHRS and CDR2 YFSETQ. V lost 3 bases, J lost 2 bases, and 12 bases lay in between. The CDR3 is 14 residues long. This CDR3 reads CASSSKGITYEQYF. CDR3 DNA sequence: TGCGCCAGCAGCTCGAAGGGAATCACCTACGAGCAGTACTTC. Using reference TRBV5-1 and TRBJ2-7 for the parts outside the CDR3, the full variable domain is KAGVTQTPRYLIKTRGQQVTLSCSPISGHRSVSWYQQTPGQGLQFLFEYFSETQRNKGNFPGRFSGRQFSNSRSEMNVSTLELGDSALYLCASSSKGITYEQYFGPGTRLTVT.

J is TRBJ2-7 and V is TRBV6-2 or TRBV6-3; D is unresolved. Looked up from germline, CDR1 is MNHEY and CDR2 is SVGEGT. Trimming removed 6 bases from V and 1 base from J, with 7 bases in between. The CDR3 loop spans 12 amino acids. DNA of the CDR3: TGTGCCAGCAGCGGGTTGTCCTACGAGCAGTACTTC. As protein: CASSGLSYEQYF.

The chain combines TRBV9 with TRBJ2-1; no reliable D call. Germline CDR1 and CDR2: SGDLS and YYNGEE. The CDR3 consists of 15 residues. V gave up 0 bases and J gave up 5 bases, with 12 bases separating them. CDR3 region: CASSVAAGNNNEQFF. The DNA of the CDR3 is TGTGCCAGCAGCGTAGCGGCAGGAAATAACAATGAGCAGTTCTTC.